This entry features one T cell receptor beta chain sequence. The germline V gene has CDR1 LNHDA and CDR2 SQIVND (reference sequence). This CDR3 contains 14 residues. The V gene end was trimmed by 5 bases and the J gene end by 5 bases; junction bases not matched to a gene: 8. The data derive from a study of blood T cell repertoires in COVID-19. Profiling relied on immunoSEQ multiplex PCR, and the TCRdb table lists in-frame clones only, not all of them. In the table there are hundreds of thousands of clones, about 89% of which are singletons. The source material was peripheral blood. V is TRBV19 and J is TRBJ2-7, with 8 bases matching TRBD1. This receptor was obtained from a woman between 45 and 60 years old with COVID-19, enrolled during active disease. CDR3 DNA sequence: TGTGCCAGTAGTGCCGACAGGGGAGAGGACGAGCAGTACTTC. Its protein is CASSADRGEDEQYF. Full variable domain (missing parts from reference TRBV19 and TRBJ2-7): DGGITQSPKYLFRKEGQNVTLSCEQNLNHDAMYWYRQDPGQGLRLIYYSQIVNDFQKGDIAEGYSVSREKKESFPLTVTSAQKNPTAFYLCASSADRGEDEQYFGPGTRLTVT.